Listed below are T cell receptor beta chains from one sample, sequenced in a study of T cell responses to AZD1222 COVID-19 vaccine. Data came from immunoSEQ multiplex PCR; TCRdb stores just in-frame clones and leaves some out. The sample carries some 120,000 clones, around 88% recorded once. Sequenced material: peripheral blood, taken on day 0 of AZD1222 vaccination. These receptors were obtained from an adult in good health. CDR3s include the opening cysteine and the closing phenylalanine or tryptophan. The order of the fields is CDR3 protein, V gene, D gene, clone size. A D gene is named only where the DNA matches it firmly. Rows give clone size only sometimes, using once, few, many, or a class for an expanded clone.

CASSDQDRENEKLFF	TRBV18	TRBD1	NA
CASSTAPGQRAYGYTF	TRBV19	TRBD1	NA
CASSLRASTNEKLFF	TRBV11-2	NA	NA
CAISDRIQETQYF	TRBV10-3	NA	once
CASRLRGLNSPLHF	TRBV6-5	TRBD1	NA
CASSKRGSLNEQFF	TRBV21-1	NA	once
CASSVQGALNNSPLHF	TRBV5-1	TRBD1	NA
CASSPGQSDEQFF	TRBV10-1	NA	NA
CASSPDSGNTIYF	TRBV18	NA	NA
CASSDATGEVYAEAFF	TRBV18	TRBD1	NA
CASRKEDSGGYTF	TRBV9	NA	few
CASSQDRVIAYEQYF	TRBV4-2	NA	NA
CASSYGQGLAFF	TRBV6-5	TRBD1	NA
CASLVVQGSDQYF	TRBV18	NA	NA
CASSQVLKRSGTEAFF	TRBV3-1/TRBV3-2	NA	NA
CASSSRVASVYEQYF	TRBV7-9	NA	NA
CASSEGAGADTQYF	TRBV11-3	TRBD1	NA